The 29 T cell receptor beta chains reported below all come from one sample, sequenced in a study of cytomegalovirus exposure and HLA in healthy donors (dated by TCRdb to the late 2010s). Library generation was performed with the immunoSEQ multiplex PCR assay. Entries here come from immuneACCESS through TCRdb and include only in-frame sequences with V and J called. Some clones fail to appear in such tables; in the studies checked, an unresolved V gene covers under half of the shortfall, and the cause of the remainder is unknown. Within this sample are 100,000 to 150,000 clones, with roughly 87% of them counted one time only. The top ten constitute less than 1.5% of the sample. Sequencing was carried out using PBMCs. These receptors were taken from a woman younger than 30 in good health and CMV-seronegative.

The chain couples TRBV6-5 to TRBJ1-4; TRBD1 agrees at 9 bases. J gave up 8 bases and V 5 bases, and 9 bases lay outside the gene matches. The germline V gene has CDR1 MNHEY and CDR2 SVGAGI. CDR3 length: 15 amino acids. This CDR3 reads CASSALGTGREKLFF. CDR3 coding DNA: TGTGCCAGCAGTGCCCTTGGGACAGGGAGGGAAAAACTGTTTTTT.

J is TRBJ1-6 and V is TRBV11-3; D uncertain. The CDR3 extends over 13 amino acids. V shed 1 base and J shed 7 bases, with 5 bases lying between them. Germline V lookup: CDR1 SGHNT, CDR2 YENEEA. The CDR3: CASSLAPNSPLHF. DNA of the CDR3: TGTGCCAGCAGCTTAGCCCCGAATTCACCCCTCCACTTT. The full variable domain, in which reference TRBV11-3 and TRBJ1-6 provide the parts outside the CDR3, is EAGVVQSPRYKIIEKKQPVAFWCNPISGHNTLYWYLQNLGQGPELLIRYENEEAVDDSQLPKDRFSAERLKGVDSTLKIQPAELGDSAVYLCASSLAPNSPLHFGNGTRLTVT.

This chain joins TRBV5-1 and TRBJ1-1; possible D gene TRBD1, 6 bases. The CDR3 contains 14 residues. V was trimmed by 7 bases and J by 5 bases, leaving 18 bases between them. The V gene's germline CDR1 is SGHRS and CDR2 YFSETQ. CDR3: CASRRTAQGTEAFF. DNA for the CDR3: TGCGCCAGCCGACGGACAGCTCAAGGGACTGAAGCTTTCTTT.

This clone appeared a single time. CDR3 DNA: TGTGCCAGCAGTTCCGGGGTCTATTACGAGCAGTACTTC. Protein product: CASSSGVYYEQYF. This chain connects TRBV27 to TRBJ2-7; D might be TRBD2 (5 bases). The CDR3 totals 13 residues. CDR1 is MNHEY, CDR2 SMNVEV, per germline (reference sequence). The ends were cut back, 4 bases at V and 4 bases at J, with 11 bases in the middle.

This clone was seen a few times. V usage is TRBV29-1 and J usage is TRBJ1-2, with 9 bases matching TRBD1. The CDR3 sequence is 13 residues long. V lost 3 bases and J lost 8; bases outside the gene matches: 7. CDR1 is SQVTM and CDR2 is ANQGSEA in the germline V gene. The CDR3 bases are TGCAGCGTTGACGAAACAGGGGGCCGGGGCTACACCTTC. Its translation is CSVDETGGRGYTF.

The chain couples TRBV19 to TRBJ2-2, with D uncertain. Trimming removed 6 bases from V and 5 bases from J, with 4 bases in between. Germline values: CDR1 LNHDA, CDR2 SQIVND (reference sequence). The CDR3 has 11 residues. The CDR3 loop reads CASSGTGELFF. CDR3 DNA: TGTGCCAGTAGCGGGACCGGGGAGCTGTTTTTT. Looking up the rest from reference TRBV19 and TRBJ2-2 gives the full variable domain: DGGITQSPKYLFRKEGQNVTLSCEQNLNHDAMYWYRQDPGQGLRLIYYSQIVNDFQKGDIAEGYSVSREKKESFPLTVTSAQKNPTAFYLCASSGTGELFFGEGSRLTVL.

The chain carries TRBV5-1 and TRBJ2-1; 11 bases are shared with TRBD2. CDR1 is SGHRS, CDR2 YFSETQ, per germline. Losses at the gene ends were 7 bases for V and 3 bases for J; bases not matched to a gene: 3. This CDR3 has 14 residues. CDR3 amino acids: CASGTSGNYNEQFF. CDR3 bases: TGCGCCAGCGGGACTAGCGGAAACTACAATGAGCAGTTCTTC.

The chain recombines TRBV28 with TRBJ1-4; 10 bases map to TRBD1. The CDR3 has 18 amino acids. J gave up 8 bases and V 6 bases, and 18 bases lay outside the gene matches. Germline V gene lookup returns CDR1 MDHEN and CDR2 SYDVKM. CDR3 residues: CASSLFGTGEVVGEKLFF. The CDR3 nucleotides read TGTGCCAGCAGCCTATTCGGGACAGGGGAGGTGGTGGGGGAAAAACTGTTTTTT.

This chain uses TRBV7-6 with TRBJ2-3; TRBD1 might be the D (5 bases). The V and J ends lost 3 bases and 5 bases respectively, with 9 bases between them. Germline CDR1 reads SGHVS; CDR2 reads FNYEAQ. The CDR3 totals 13 residues. CDR3 in DNA: TGTGCCAGCAGCTTGGACACGGTAGATACGCAGTATTTT. Protein: CASSLDTVDTQYF.

J is TRBJ2-7 and V is TRBV5-6, with D possibly being TRBD2 (5 bases). The CDR3 is 15 residues long. The germline CDR1 and CDR2 sequences are SGHDT and YYEEEE. V was cut by 3 bases and J by 5 bases, with 18 bases left in between. The DNA for the CDR3 is TGTGCCAGCAGCTCCTTAGGACTGCTAAGGCACGAGCAGTACTTC. Its translation is CASSSLGLLRHEQYF.

The rearrangement links TRBV27 to TRBJ1-3, with a weak D call TRBD1 (6 bases). CDR1 and CDR2 (germline): MNHEY, SMNVEV (reference sequence). Trimming cost V 5 bases and J 4 bases, with 15 bases left between them. The CDR3 spans 15 residues. The CDR3: CASSPDRSSGNTIYF. DNA for the CDR3: TGTGCCAGCAGTCCGGACAGATCCTCGGGAAACACCATATATTTT.

The chain links TRBV27 to TRBJ2-1; D perhaps matches TRBD1 (7 bases). V lost 5 bases to trimming and J lost 6 bases, with 29 bases between them. Germline CDR1 is MNHEY and CDR2 is SMNVEV (reference sequence). The CDR3 contains 19 residues. The CDR3 DNA reads TGTGCCAGCAGTCCGTATAGCGGCATCGGGGACAGTTTGCGCAATGAGCAGTTCTTC. Its protein product is CASSPYSGIGDSLRNEQFF.

The V gene is TRBV15, the J gene TRBJ2-7, with D unclear. V dropped 0 bases and J dropped 3 bases, with 9 bases sitting between them. The CDR3 is 14 residues long. CDR1 is LNHNV and CDR2 is YYDKDF in the germline V gene (reference sequence). The CDR3 sequence: CATSRDSAFYEQYF. The CDR3 coding sequence is TGTGCCACCAGCAGAGATAGTGCGTTCTACGAGCAGTACTTC.

This chain joins TRBV2 and TRBJ2-4; 10 nucleotides line up with TRBD2. This CDR3 spans 16 amino acids. CDR1 and CDR2 (germline): SNHLY, FYNNEI. Trimming took 7 bases from V and 0 from J; bases not matched to a gene: 6. CDR3 nucleotides: TGTGCCAGCATCACTAGCGGGACTGAAGCCAAAAACATTCAGTACTTC. Amino acid sequence: CASITSGTEAKNIQYF.

The chain recombines TRBV28 with TRBJ1-5; 8 bases fit TRBD1. Losses at the gene ends were 7 bases for V and 8 bases for J; bases not matched to a gene: 10. Per the germline V gene, CDR1 is MDHEN and CDR2 is SYDVKM. The CDR3 runs 14 residues. The CDR3 sequence: CASTPPRGLKPQHF. CDR3 DNA: TGTGCCAGCACACCACCCAGGGGGCTAAAGCCCCAGCATTTT.

The rearrangement joins TRBV2 to TRBJ2-5; 8 bases align to TRBD2. The length of the CDR3 is 15 residues. Germline V gene data show CDR1 as SNHLY and CDR2 as FYNNEI. V lost 7 bases and J lost 5; bases outside the gene matches: 12. The CDR3 is CASKRSGAGAETQYF. In nucleotides, the CDR3 is TGTGCCAGCAAGCGTAGTGGAGCGGGGGCCGAGACCCAGTACTTC.

The DNA for the CDR3 is TGTGCCAGCAGTGAACGCGGGGGGCCGCGGGAGACCCAGTACTTC. Protein product: CASSERGGPRETQYF. This rearrangement joins TRBV6-1 to TRBJ2-5, with 8 bases fitting TRBD2. The V and J ends lost 2 bases and 5 bases, in that order; junction bases with no gene match: 7. The CDR3 spans 15 residues. Germline-derived CDR1 and CDR2 are MNHNS and SASEGT.

The chain couples TRBV13 to TRBJ1-6, with TRBD1 matching over 9 bases. This CDR3 region has 14 residues. The V gene's germline CDR1 is PRHDT and CDR2 FYEKMQ (reference sequence). V gave up 8 bases and J gave up 7 bases; unmatched junction bases: 6. CDR3 nucleotide sequence: TGTGCCAGCCATGGACAGGGGACGAATTCACCCCTCCACTTT. This gives the protein CASHGQGTNSPLHF. Full variable domain (outside the CDR3, taken from reference TRBV13 and TRBJ1-6): AAGVIQSPRHLIKEKRETATLKCYPIPRHDTVYWYQQGPGQDPQFLISFYEKMQSDKGSIPDRFSAQQFSDYHSELNMSSLELGDSALYFCASHGQGTNSPLHFGNGTRLTVT.

The DNA of the CDR3 is TGTGCCAGCGAGGGTCAGGGCACAGATACGCAGTATTTT. It encodes CASEGQGTDTQYF. The chain carries TRBV7-9 and TRBJ2-3; tentative D call: TRBD2 (5 bases). The germline V gene has CDR1 SEHNR and CDR2 FQNEAQ (reference sequence). V dropped 8 bases and J dropped 1 base, with 10 bases sitting between them. The CDR3 runs 13 residues.

The rearrangement links TRBV13 to TRBJ1-1, with 8 bases lining up with TRBD1. V trimming: 5 bases; J trimming: 1 base; junction bases outside the gene matches: 6. This CDR3 has 15 amino acids. Germline V gives CDR1 PRHDT, CDR2 FYEKMQ (reference sequence). The DNA for the CDR3 is TGTGCCAGCAGCGCCCCCGGACAGGGGAACACTGAAGCTTTCTTT. As protein: CASSAPGQGNTEAFF.

This clone occurred once. This chain connects TRBV27 to TRBJ2-2, with 7 bases fitting TRBD1. There are 13 residues in the CDR3. Trimming cost V 4 bases and J 5 bases; bases outside gene matches: 1. Germline V lookup: CDR1 MNHEY, CDR2 SMNVEV (reference sequence). As DNA, the CDR3 is TGTGCCAGCAGTTGGGGACAGACCGGGGAGCTGTTTTTT. Encoded protein: CASSWGQTGELFF.

This sequence joins TRBV2 and TRBJ2-5; TRBD2 might be the D (5 bases). The germline V gene has CDR1 SNHLY and CDR2 FYNNEI. The V gene lost 6 bases and the J gene lost 4 bases, with 15 bases spanning the gap. CDR3 length: 14 residues. In nucleotides, the CDR3 is TGTGCCAGCAGGGTGGTCGACGGAGGAGAGACCCAGTACTTC. Protein product: CASRVVDGGETQYF.

The chain links TRBV14 to TRBJ2-7, with 9 bases that match TRBD2. Losses at the gene ends were 1 base for V and 3 bases for J; bases not matched to a gene: 16. This CDR3 contains 19 residues. CDR1 and CDR2 from the germline V gene are SGHDN and FVKESK. Written as DNA, the CDR3 is TGTGCCAGCAGCCAAGCCGACTTTCGAGCTAGCGGGACGAACTACGAGCAGTACTTC. It encodes CASSQADFRASGTNYEQYF.

The V call is TRBV6-5, the J call TRBJ1-4; 9 bases map to TRBD1. The germline V gene encodes CDR1 MNHEY and CDR2 SVGAGI. V gave up 2 bases and J gave up 6 bases; unmatched junction bases: 7. The length of the CDR3 is 16 residues. CDR3: CASSYDRTGVDEKLFF. Written as DNA, the CDR3 is TGTGCCAGCAGTTACGATCGGACAGGGGTGGATGAAAAACTGTTTTTT.

The chain combines TRBV6-5 with TRBJ2-2, with a tentative D call TRBD1 (6 bases). Trimming stripped 0 bases from V and 8 bases from J, with 13 bases between. The CDR3 contains 15 residues. Per germline, CDR1 MNHEY and CDR2 SVGAGI. The CDR3 coding sequence is TGTGCCAGCAGTTACTCCGAAGGGGGTCTTGGGGAGCTGTTTTTT. Protein product: CASSYSEGGLGELFF.

The rearrangement joins TRBV28 to TRBJ1-5; D might be TRBD1 (5 bases). V gave up 5 bases and J gave up 3 bases, with 11 bases separating them. CDR3 size: 14 residues. The germline gives CDR1 MDHEN, CDR2 SYDVKM. The CDR3 DNA follows: TGTGCCAGCAGTCTGGAAGGGGTCAATCAGCCCCAGCATTTT. Its translation: CASSLEGVNQPQHF.

The chain carries TRBV6-1 and TRBJ1-5; the match to TRBD1 covers 7 bases. The germline V gene encodes CDR1 MNHNS and CDR2 SASEGT. The CDR3 runs to 15 residues. V shed 7 bases, J shed 1 base, and the junction held 7 bases outside the gene matches. The CDR3 DNA is TGTGCCAGCATAACAGGGGCTGGGAGCAATCAGCCCCAGCATTTT. The encoded protein is CASITGAGSNQPQHF.

The genes are TRBV2 and TRBJ2-7; TRBD1 matches 10 bases. Germline CDR1 SNHLY, CDR2 FYNNEI. The CDR3 consists of 15 residues. J gave up 6 bases and V 5 bases, and 10 bases lay outside the gene matches. CDR3 loop: CASSQPGTGASEQYF. The CDR3 DNA sequence: TGTGCCAGCAGTCAACCCGGGACAGGGGCTTCCGAGCAGTACTTC.

The chain uses TRBV6-5 and TRBJ1-1; no clear D gene. The CDR3 is made up of 11 amino acids. Trimming took off 6 bases at V and 5 bases at J, with 7 bases between the two ends. Per germline, CDR1 MNHEY and CDR2 SVGAGI. The CDR3 reads CASSAGTEAFF. The CDR3 coding sequence is TGTGCCAGCAGCGCCGGGACTGAAGCTTTCTTT.